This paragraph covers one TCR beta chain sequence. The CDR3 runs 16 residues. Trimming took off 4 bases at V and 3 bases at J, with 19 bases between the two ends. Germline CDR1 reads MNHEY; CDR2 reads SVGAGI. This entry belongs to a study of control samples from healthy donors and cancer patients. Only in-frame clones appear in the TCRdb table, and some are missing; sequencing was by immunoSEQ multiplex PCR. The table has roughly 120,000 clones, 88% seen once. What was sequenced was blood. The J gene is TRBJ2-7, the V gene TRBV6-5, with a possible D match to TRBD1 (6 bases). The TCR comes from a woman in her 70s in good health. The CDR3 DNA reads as TGTGCCAGCAGTTCACTCCCGGGGCCAGGGGTCTACGAGCAGTACTTC. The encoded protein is CASSSLPGPGVYEQYF.